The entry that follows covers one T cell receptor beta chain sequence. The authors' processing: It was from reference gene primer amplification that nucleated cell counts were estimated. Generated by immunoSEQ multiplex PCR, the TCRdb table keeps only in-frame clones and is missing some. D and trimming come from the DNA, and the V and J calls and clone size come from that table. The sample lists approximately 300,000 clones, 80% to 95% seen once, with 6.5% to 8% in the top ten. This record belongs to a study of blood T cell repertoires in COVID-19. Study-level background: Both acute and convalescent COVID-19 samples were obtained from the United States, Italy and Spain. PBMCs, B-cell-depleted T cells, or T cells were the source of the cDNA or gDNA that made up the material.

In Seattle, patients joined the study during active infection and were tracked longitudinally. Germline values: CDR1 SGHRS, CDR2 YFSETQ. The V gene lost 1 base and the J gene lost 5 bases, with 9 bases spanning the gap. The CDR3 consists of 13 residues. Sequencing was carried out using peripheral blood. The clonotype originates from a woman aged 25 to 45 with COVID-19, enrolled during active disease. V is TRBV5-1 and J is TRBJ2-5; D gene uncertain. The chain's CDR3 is CASSLRGQETQYF. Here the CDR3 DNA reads TGCGCCAGCAGCTTGCGAGGTCAGGAGACCCAGTACTTC.